The 13 T cell receptor beta chains reported below all come from one sample, sequenced in a study of human T cells and chemical hapten exposure. TCRdb reprocessed the 5' RACE reads with MiXCR, giving one entry per CDR3 protein. The repertoire includes approximately 80,000 distinct CDR3 sequences, approximately 15% of them detected once, and approximately 6.2% sits in the top ten. From whole blood left unfractionated, total RNA was extracted. The origin of the receptors is a female donor in good health.

The chain is built from TRBV12-3 or TRBV12-4 and TRBJ2-3; D may be TRBD2 (5 bases). Trimming removed 2 bases at V and 4 bases at J, with 22 bases between. The CDR3 spans 18 residues. CDR3 in DNA: TGTGCCAGCAGTTTAACCCCAACTAGAGTAGGATGGGCAGATACGCAGTATTTT. It encodes CASSLTPTRVGWADTQYF.

This clonotype has more than one count but fewer than ten. The J gene is TRBJ2-6, the V gene TRBV6-6, with D maybe TRBD2 (5 bases). V gave up 7 bases and J gave up 2 bases, with 15 bases separating them. This CDR3 spans 16 amino acids. Germline-derived CDR1 and CDR2 are MNHNY and SVGAGI (reference sequence). As DNA, the CDR3 is TGTGCCAGCACCTCGGGGTTACGGGCTGGGGCCAACGTCCTGACTTTC. This translates into CASTSGLRAGANVLTF.

This clonotype was seen ten or more times. This chain links TRBV14 with TRBJ1-2; D remains ambiguous. The germline V gene encodes CDR1 SGHDN and CDR2 FVKESK. Trimming left V 6 bases short and J 10 bases short, with 15 bases between. The CDR3 spans 12 residues. The DNA for the CDR3 is TGTGCCAGCAGTCCAGCGGCAGGTCACTACACCTTC. Translated, it gives CASSPAAGHYTF.

This clonotype appeared a few times. The gene calls are TRBV19 and TRBJ2-5, with D tentatively TRBD2 (5 bases). The CDR3 contains 15 residues. Germline loops: CDR1 LNHDA, CDR2 SQIVND (reference sequence). Trimming left V 5 bases short and J 2 bases short, with 15 bases between. The DNA of the CDR3 is TGTGCCAGTAGTGCCCTACCGGGATCTCAAGAGACCCAGTACTTC. It translates to CASSALPGSQETQYF.

A note on this clonotype: Since a much larger clone is just one base distant, this may be a read error. The V gene is TRBV10-3, the J gene TRBJ2-5; D remains ambiguous. The CDR3 contains 15 residues. Germline loops: CDR1 ENHRY, CDR2 SYGVKD. The CDR3 DNA reads TGTGTCATCAGTGACGTTCTCGGTCAACAAGAGACCCAGTACTTC. Protein: CVISDVLGQQETQYF.

This clonotype appeared a few times. The chain uses TRBV24-1 and TRBJ2-3; possibly TRBD1 or TRBD2 for D (5 bases each). Trimming removed 5 bases from V and 6 bases from J, with 17 bases in between. This CDR3 is built from 15 residues. Germline V CDR1 and CDR2: KGHDR, SFDVKD. CDR3 residues: CATSGATGPGDTQYF. The CDR3 DNA sequence: TGTGCCACCAGTGGGGCTACGGGACCCGGGGATACGCAGTATTTT.

The chain uses TRBV12-3 or TRBV12-4 and TRBJ2-2; no clear D gene. Trimming pared 3 bases from V and 1 base from J, leaving 6 bases between. The CDR3 covers 14 residues. The DNA for the CDR3 is TGTGCCAGCAGTTTTAAGCGGAACACCGGGGAGCTGTTTTTT. Translation: CASSFKRNTGELFF.

In its sample, this clonotype was seen a few times. The gene calls are TRBV7-2 and TRBJ1-5, with D perhaps matching TRBD1 (5 bases). Trimming removed 5 bases from V and 6 bases from J, with 11 bases in between. CDR1 is SGHTA and CDR2 is FQGNSA in the germline V gene. The CDR3 consists of 13 residues. The CDR3 loop reads CASSLGVPQPQHF. The CDR3 bases are TGTGCCAGCAGCCTGGGGGTGCCTCAGCCCCAGCATTTT.

This chain connects TRBV18 to TRBJ2-3; TRBD2 agrees at 13 bases. This CDR3 contains 16 residues. The germline V gene encodes CDR1 KGHSH and CDR2 LQKENI. V was pared by 2 bases and J by 6 bases, with 5 bases of the junction left unmatched. DNA for the CDR3: TGTGCCAGCTCACCAAGTGGACTAGCGGGGGCGGATACGCAGTATTTT. Encoded protein: CASSPSGLAGADTQYF. Filled out from reference TRBV18 and TRBJ2-3, the complete variable domain reads NAGVMQNPRHLVRRRGQEARLRCSPMKGHSHVYWYRQLPEEGLKFMVYLQKENIIDESGMPKERFSAEFPKEGPSILRIQQVVRGDSAAYFCASSPSGLAGADTQYFGPGTRLTVL.

This chain connects TRBV9 to TRBJ2-3; D is unclear. The V end lost 0 bases, the J end lost 4 bases, and 12 bases lay between the germline ends. There are 15 residues in the CDR3. Germline V CDR1 and CDR2: SGDLS, YYNGEE. The CDR3 DNA sequence: TGTGCCAGCAGCGTAGCTGTGGGCCTGGCAGATACGCAGTATTTT. It encodes CASSVAVGLADTQYF.

This clonotype was observed a handful of times. The chain couples TRBV5-1 to TRBJ1-1; TRBD1 might be the D (5 bases). V was shortened by 0 bases and J by 0 bases, with 21 bases between the two germline ends. The CDR3 has 19 amino acids. Looked up from germline, CDR1 is SGHRS and CDR2 is YFSETQ. The CDR3 nucleotides are TGCGCCAGCAGCTTGGCCCGACAGACGTGGCAGAACATGAACACTGAAGCTTTCTTT. As protein: CASSLARQTWQNMNTEAFF. Based on the CDR3 plus reference TRBV5-1 and TRBJ1-1, the full variable domain is KAGVTQTPRYLIKTRGQQVTLSCSPISGHRSVSWYQQTPGQGLQFLFEYFSETQRNKGNFPGRFSGRQFSNSRSEMNVSTLELGDSALYLCASSLARQTWQNMNTEAFFGQGTRLTVV.

This clonotype was counted between two and nine times. The V call is TRBV6-5, the J call TRBJ2-4, with D perhaps TRBD2 (5 bases). The CDR3 loop spans 15 amino acids. The V end was cut by 0 bases, the J end by 5 bases, with 11 bases between. Germline CDR1 is MNHEY and CDR2 is SVGAGI. The CDR3 loop is CASSYSIPEENIQYF. CDR3 nucleotide sequence: TGTGCCAGCAGTTACTCGATCCCGGAGGAAAACATTCAGTACTTC.

CDR3 sequence: CASSPPQADLNTEAFF. In nucleotides, the CDR3 is TGTGCCAGCAGTCCACCACAGGCCGATTTGAACACTGAAGCTTTCTTT. The V call is TRBV28, the J call TRBJ1-1; TRBD1 might be the D (5 bases). The germline CDR1 and CDR2 sequences are MDHEN and SYDVKM. V lost 5 bases and J 0 bases, leaving 16 bases between the germline ends. The CDR3 spans 16 residues.